This TCR beta chain was found in a study of blood T cell repertoires in COVID-19. Background on the study: T cells, B-cell-depleted T cells, or PBMCs supplied cDNA or gDNA.

Per the study methods: Researchers report that nucleated cell counts were estimated from reference gene primer amplification. Sequencing was performed with immunoSEQ multiplex PCR; in TCRdb, only in-frame clones are kept and a portion is missing. V and J calls and clone size are copied from that table; D and trimming were computed from the DNA. The sample consists of under 450,000 clones, about 88% of them appearing once. Germline CDR1 is SGHTA and CDR2 is FQGTGA. This CDR3 is 14 amino acids long. With 4 bases clipped from V and 2 bases from J, the junction kept 2 bases outside the gene matches. The chain recombines TRBV7-3 with TRBJ2-5, with 9 nucleotides matching TRBD1. Sequenced: peripheral blood. The clonotype originates from a woman aged 60 to 75 with COVID-19, enrolled during active disease. The CDR3 spells CASSSGTGQETQYF. The DNA for the CDR3 is TGTGCCAGCAGCTCCGGGACAGGGCAAGAGACCCAGTACTTC.